This T cell receptor (beta chain) was sequenced in a study of shared clonotypes between healthy human individuals. Study-level points and caveats: Apart from blood, nothing was sampled; tissue repertoires likely differ. Generally, naive subsets (rather than memory subsets) showed larger estimated richness.

Concerning this clone: The antigen remains unidentified.

Germline values: CDR1 SGDLS, CDR2 YYNGEE. CDR3 size: 16 residues. The V and J ends lost 5 bases and 2 bases, in that order; junction bases with no gene match: 7. How the authors handled the data: Filtering differed for immunoSEQ, which gave only junction sequences without quality scores. Clones were read by immunoSEQ multiplex PCR, and TCRdb kept only the in-frame ones, dropping some. V, J and clone size are taken as reported in that table, and D and trimming were inferred from the DNA itself. This table has approximately 1,500,000 clones, around 95% appearing once. All of the donors resided in Nashville, Tennessee, and each was a Caucasian adult.

This chain uses TRBV9 with TRBJ2-2; 9 bases are shared with TRBD2. The clonotype originates from a man younger than 45 in good health. The sample comprised naive CD4+ T cells sorted from blood. Subset in this sample: CD45RA+ positively selected. This CDR3 is CASSATSGPNTGELFF. The CDR3 region has the DNA TGTGCCAGCAGTGCCACTAGCGGGCCTAACACCGGGGAGCTGTTTTTT. The complete variable domain, with remaining parts taken from reference TRBV9 and TRBJ2-2, reads DSGVTQTPKHLITATGQRVTLRCSPRSGDLSVYWYQQSLDQGLQFLIQYYNGEERAKGNILERFSAQQFPDLHSELNLSSLELGDSALYFCASSATSGPNTGELFFGEGSRLTVL.